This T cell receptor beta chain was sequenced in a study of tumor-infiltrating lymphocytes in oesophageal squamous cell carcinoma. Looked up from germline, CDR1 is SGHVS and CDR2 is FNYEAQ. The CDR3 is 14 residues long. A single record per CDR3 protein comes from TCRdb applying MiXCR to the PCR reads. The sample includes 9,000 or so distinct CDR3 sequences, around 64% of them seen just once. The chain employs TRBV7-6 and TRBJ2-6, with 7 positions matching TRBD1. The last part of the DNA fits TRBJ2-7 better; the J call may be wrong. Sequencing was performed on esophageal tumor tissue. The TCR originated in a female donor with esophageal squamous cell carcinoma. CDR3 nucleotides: TGTGCCAGCAGCCCTAACACAGGGGCCTACGAGCAGTACTTC. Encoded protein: CASSPNTGAYEQYF.